The T cell receptor (beta chain) described here comes from a study of cytomegalovirus exposure and HLA in healthy donors. Findings and caveats of the study: There were 150 or so TCR beta chains listed as cytomegalovirus-associated. Approximately 18,000 TCR beta sequences were associated with HLA alleles at 0.05 false discovery rate in a later analysis.

Primers: 60 Vbeta forward and 13 Jbeta reverse. Profiled with immunoSEQ multiplex PCR; TCRdb holds only in-frame clones, not every one. The sample lists about 180,000 clones; 77% were seen once. Comment on this clone: Its specificity is unknown.

Healthy bone marrow donors made up the donors. The CDR3 spans 14 residues. V dropped 7 bases and J dropped 8; count of bases not matched to a gene: 8. Germline V gene sequence: CDR1 SGHTA, CDR2 FQGNSA. The sequence came from a young man in good health and CMV-seronegative. This rearrangement joins TRBV7-2 to TRBJ2-1, with 10 bases aligning to TRBD2. The sequenced sample was PBMCs. CDR3 bases: TGTGCCAGCACTAGAGCGGGGGGGCCCGATGAGCAGTTCTTC. This sequence encodes CASTRAGGPDEQFF.